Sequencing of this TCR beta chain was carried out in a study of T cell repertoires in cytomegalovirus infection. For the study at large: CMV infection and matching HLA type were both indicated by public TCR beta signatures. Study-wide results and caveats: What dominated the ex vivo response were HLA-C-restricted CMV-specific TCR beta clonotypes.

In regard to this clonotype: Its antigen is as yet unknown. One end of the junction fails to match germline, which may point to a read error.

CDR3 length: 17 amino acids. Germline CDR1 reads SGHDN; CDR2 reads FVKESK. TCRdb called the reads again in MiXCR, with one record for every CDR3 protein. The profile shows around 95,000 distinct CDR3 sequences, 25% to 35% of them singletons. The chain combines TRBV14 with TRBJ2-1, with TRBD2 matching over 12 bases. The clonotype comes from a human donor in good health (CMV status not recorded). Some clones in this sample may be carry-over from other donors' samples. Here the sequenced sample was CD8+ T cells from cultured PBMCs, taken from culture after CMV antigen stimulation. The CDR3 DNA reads TGTGCCAGCAGACAAGATCTCCCTAGCGGGGGGGTCAATGAGCAGTTCTTC. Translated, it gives CASRQDLPSGGVNEQFF.